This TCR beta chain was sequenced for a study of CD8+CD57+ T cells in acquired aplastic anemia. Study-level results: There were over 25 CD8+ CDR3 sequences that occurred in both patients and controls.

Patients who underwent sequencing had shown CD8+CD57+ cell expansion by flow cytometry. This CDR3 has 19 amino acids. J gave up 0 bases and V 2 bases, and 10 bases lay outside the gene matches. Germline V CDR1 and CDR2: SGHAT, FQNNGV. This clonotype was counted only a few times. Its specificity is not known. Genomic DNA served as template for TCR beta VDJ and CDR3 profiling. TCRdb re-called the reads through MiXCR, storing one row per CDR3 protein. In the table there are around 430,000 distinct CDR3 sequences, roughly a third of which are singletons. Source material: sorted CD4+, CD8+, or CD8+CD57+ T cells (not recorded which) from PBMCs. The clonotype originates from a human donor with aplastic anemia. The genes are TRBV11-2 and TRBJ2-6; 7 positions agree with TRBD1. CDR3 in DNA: TGTGCCAGCAGCTTATTTGACAGGGCCGCAAGCTCTGGGGCCAACGTCCTGACTTTC. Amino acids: CASSLFDRAASSGANVLTF.